One and the same sample provided the 28 T cell receptor beta chains below, sequenced in a study of blood T cell repertoires in COVID-19. Produced via immunoSEQ multiplex PCR; TCRdb's table is partial and in-frame only. The table includes fewer than 250,000 clones, 83% detected once. The sequenced sample consisted of peripheral blood. These receptors all come from a woman aged 40 to 49 with active or convalescent COVID-19.

The chain employs TRBV6-2 or TRBV6-3 and TRBJ2-7, with 11 bases that match TRBD1. The CDR3 contains 15 residues. CDR1 and CDR2 from the germline V gene are MNHEY and SVGEGT. J lost 2 bases, V lost 6 bases, and 6 bases had no gene match. CDR3 in amino acids: CASSRPGQGAYEQYF. In nucleotides, the CDR3 is TGTGCCAGCAGCCGACCGGGACAGGGGGCCTACGAGCAGTACTTC.

The V gene is TRBV5-1, the J gene TRBJ1-2; 9 nucleotides match TRBD1. V lost 4 bases, J lost 7 bases, and 17 bases stayed unmatched. Germline CDR1 is SGHRS and CDR2 is YFSETQ. This CDR3 region has 17 residues. The CDR3 loop reads CASSGGGTGPRGLGYTF. DNA for the CDR3: TGCGCCAGCAGCGGGGGAGGGACAGGGCCAAGAGGTCTTGGCTACACCTTC.

In DNA form, the CDR3 reads TGTGCCTGGAGTGTACAGAATGAAAAACTGTTTTTT. It yields the protein CAWSVQNEKLFF. This rearrangement joins TRBV30 to TRBJ1-4, with D hard to call. Germline V gives CDR1 GTSNPN, CDR2 SVGIG (reference sequence). The CDR3 runs to 12 residues. The V end lost 0 bases, the J end lost 5 bases, and 4 bases lay between the germline ends.

The J gene is TRBJ1-2, the V gene TRBV7-2; 7 bases are shared with TRBD1. The germline V gene has CDR1 SGHTA and CDR2 FQGNSA. Trimming removed 4 bases from V and 8 bases from J; junction bases left unmatched: 13. The CDR3 covers 15 residues. In nucleotides, the CDR3 is TGTGCCAGCAGCTACCGAGAGGGACAGTTAAGCGGCTACACCTTC. It specifies CASSYREGQLSGYTF. Variable domain in full (rest from reference TRBV7-2 and TRBJ1-2): GAGVSQSPSNKVTEKGKDVELRCDPISGHTALYWYRQSLGQGLEFLIYFQGNSAPDKSGLPSDRFSAERTGGSVSTLTIQRTQQEDSAVYLCASSYREGQLSGYTFGSGTRLTVV.

The J gene is TRBJ2-2, the V gene TRBV2; no definite D call. Trimming removed 1 base at V and 2 bases at J, with 8 bases between. The CDR3 sequence is 15 residues long. Germline-derived CDR1 and CDR2 are SNHLY and FYNNEI. CDR3 bases: TGTGCCAGCAGTGAAGGACGGAGTAACACCGGGGAGCTGTTTTTT. Translating gives CASSEGRSNTGELFF.

This clone was counted a single time. The gene calls are TRBV20-1 and TRBJ1-2; D unclear. Trimming took off 3 bases at V and 8 bases at J, with 7 bases between the two ends. Germline assignment: CDR1 DFQATT and CDR2 SNEGSKA (reference sequence). The CDR3 is 10 residues long. CDR3: CSASQLGYTF. DNA of the CDR3: TGCAGTGCTAGCCAGTTGGGCTACACCTTC.

The chain employs TRBV7-2 and TRBJ1-2; 7 bases align to TRBD1. Germline values: CDR1 SGHTA, CDR2 FQGNSA. The CDR3 runs 14 residues. J lost 2 bases, V lost 7 bases, and 7 bases had no gene match. CDR3 sequence reads: CASTETGKNYGYTF. CDR3 bases: TGTGCCAGCACCGAGACAGGGAAAAACTATGGCTACACCTTC.

The genes are TRBV5-4 and TRBJ1-4, with D uncertain. The CDR3 length is 15 residues. Deletions cut 0 bases from V and 3 bases from J, with 9 bases between. CDR1 and CDR2 (germline): SGHNT, YYREEE (reference sequence). The CDR3 nucleotides are TGTGCCAGCAGCTTGGGACACGCTGCTAATGAAAAACTGTTTTTT. Translated: CASSLGHAANEKLFF.

The chain carries TRBV30 and TRBJ1-1; no clear D gene. The CDR3 has 14 amino acids. Deletions cut 0 bases from V and 0 bases from J, with 8 bases between. CDR1 and CDR2 (germline): GTSNPN, SVGIG (reference sequence). The CDR3 loop reads CAWSVTGMNTEAFF. CDR3 nucleotides: TGTGCCTGGAGTGTTACTGGTATGAACACTGAAGCTTTCTTT.

This chain uses TRBV9 with TRBJ2-3; weak D call: TRBD1 (5 bases). The CDR3 runs to 14 residues. V was pared by 4 bases and J by 3 bases, with 12 bases between. Germline CDR1 and CDR2: SGDLS and YYNGEE. CDR3 amino acids: CASSPMTATDTQYF. In nucleotides, the CDR3 is TGTGCCAGCAGCCCCATGACAGCTACAGATACGCAGTATTTT.

The rearrangement joins TRBV30 to TRBJ1-2; D remains ambiguous. This CDR3 contains 12 residues. The V gene's germline CDR1 is GTSNPN and CDR2 SVGIG (reference sequence). Trimming cost V 1 base and J 10 bases, with 13 bases left between them. The CDR3 spells CAWSDGGSDYTF. The DNA of the CDR3 is TGTGCCTGGAGTGATGGAGGGAGTGACTACACCTTC. The whole variable domain, filled in from reference TRBV30 and TRBJ1-2, reads SQTIHQWPATLVQPVGSPLSLECTVEGTSNPNLYWYRQAAGRGLQLLFYSVGIGQISSEVPQNLSASRPQDRQFILSSKKLLLSDSGFYLCAWSDGGSDYTFGSGTRLTVV.

This clone has a handful of counts. The CDR3 loop reads CASSPPGLVRGELFF. CDR3 sequence (DNA): TGTGCCAGCAGCCCACCGGGACTAGTTCGCGGGGAGCTGTTTTTT. This chain links TRBV7-6 with TRBJ2-2, with 8 bases matching TRBD2. The germline V gene encodes CDR1 SGHVS and CDR2 FNYEAQ. CDR3 length equals 15 residues. V lost 5 bases and J lost 7; bases outside the gene matches: 9.

The CDR3 loop reads CASSLRLAGVGNGELFF. The CDR3 DNA reads as TGTGCCAGCAGCTTACGTCTAGCGGGAGTAGGAAACGGGGAGCTGTTTTTT. V gene TRBV7-6 combines with J gene TRBJ2-2, with 10 bases matching TRBD2. CDR1 and CDR2 from the germline V gene are SGHVS and FNYEAQ. The V segment lost 2 bases and the J segment 7 bases; nucleotides outside the gene matches: 10. CDR3 size: 17 residues.

The chain employs TRBV29-1 and TRBJ2-1; TRBD1 might be the D (5 bases). The CDR3 spans 13 residues. Germline CDR1 is SQVTM and CDR2 is ANQGSEA. V lost 7 bases to trimming and J lost 8 bases, with 18 bases between them. For the CDR3, the DNA is TGCAGCGCTAACCCCCGGACATTTGATGAGCAGTTCTTC. This codes for CSANPRTFDEQFF.

This clone appeared a few times. V and J are TRBV5-4 and TRBJ1-2; D gene ambiguous. The germline CDR1 and CDR2 sequences are SGHNT and YYREEE (reference sequence). V was shortened by 4 bases and J by 4 bases, with 11 bases between the two germline ends. The CDR3 sequence is 13 residues long. The CDR3 DNA is TGTGCCAGCAGCGCCACATCTGGCTATGGCTACACCTTC. This encodes CASSATSGYGYTF.

The chain is built from TRBV27 and TRBJ2-5, with TRBD2 matching 7 bases. CDR3 length equals 13 residues. V dropped 7 bases and J dropped 2; count of bases not matched to a gene: 4. CDR1 MNHEY and CDR2 SMNVEV come from the germline V gene (reference sequence). The CDR3 protein is CASTPGGQETQYF. CDR3 nucleotide sequence: TGTGCCAGCACCCCCGGGGGGCAAGAGACCCAGTACTTC.

V and J are TRBV28 and TRBJ1-5, with 9 bases identical to TRBD1. CDR1 and CDR2 (germline): MDHEN, SYDVKM. With 6 bases clipped from V and 7 bases from J, the junction kept 7 bases outside the gene matches. The CDR3 contains 14 residues. CDR3 in amino acids: CASRQGQGRQPQHF. In DNA form, the CDR3 reads TGTGCCAGCAGGCAGGGACAGGGCCGGCAGCCCCAGCATTTT.

This chain links TRBV11-3 with TRBJ2-5; D may be TRBD2 (6 bases). V dropped 4 bases and J dropped 3 bases, with 15 bases sitting between them. This CDR3 is built from 15 residues. CDR1 is SGHNT and CDR2 is YENEEA in the germline V gene. The CDR3 sequence is CASSSPWGGEETQYF. CDR3 DNA sequence: TGTGCCAGCAGCTCCCCATGGGGCGGGGAAGAGACCCAGTACTTC.

The chain combines TRBV3-1 (or the pseudogene TRBV3-2) with TRBJ2-3; D is ambiguous. Germline CDR1 is LGHDT and CDR2 is YNNKEL (reference sequence). The CDR3 spans 17 residues. Trimming stripped 0 bases from V and 2 bases from J, with 15 bases between. In DNA form, the CDR3 reads TGTGCCAGCAGCCAAGAAACTCCCAGGCCAACCACAGATACGCAGTATTTT. Encoded protein: CASSQETPRPTTDTQYF.

The table lists this clone with a few counts. It is unclear where the CDR3 begins or ends on the DNA, so no DNA is shown, and the CDR3 is as TCRdb lists it. The genes are TRBV29-1 and TRBJ2-4; the DNA was not used to check the table's D call, TRBD2. Per germline, CDR1 SQVTM and CDR2 ANQGSEA. The CDR3 region is 17 residues in length, termini included. The CDR3 region is CSVTLTGSVAGGSIRYF.

The chain joins TRBV18 to TRBJ2-4; 10 bases map to TRBD1. V lost 3 bases and J lost 6; bases outside the gene matches: 8. This CDR3 is built from 16 residues. The V gene's germline CDR1 is KGHSH and CDR2 LQKENI. The CDR3 bases are TGTGCCAGCTCACCGCGCGACAGGGGGCTGGGAAACATTCAGTACTTC. This codes for CASSPRDRGLGNIQYF.

The chain carries TRBV7-3 and TRBJ2-2; 10 bases map to TRBD2. The junction had 3 bases not matched to a gene; V was cut back by 2 bases and J by 0 bases. Per germline, CDR1 SGHTA and CDR2 FQGTGA. This CDR3 spans 17 amino acids. CDR3: CASSLVAGGSNTGELFF. The CDR3, as DNA: TGTGCCAGCAGCTTAGTAGCGGGAGGATCGAACACCGGGGAGCTGTTTTTT.

This chain uses TRBV7-9 with TRBJ2-4; D gene ambiguous. CDR1 is SEHNR and CDR2 is FQNEAQ in the germline V gene (reference sequence). The CDR3 consists of 15 residues. Deletions cut 5 bases from V and 8 bases from J, with 19 bases between. The CDR3 region is CASSPRSAGSDIQYF. CDR3 bases: TGTGCCAGCAGCCCCCGGAGTGCCGGTTCGGACATTCAGTACTTC.

The chain is built from TRBV30 and TRBJ1-3; tentative D call: TRBD1 (5 bases). Trimming cost V 7 bases and J 0 bases, with 13 bases left between them. CDR1 and CDR2 (germline): GTSNPN, SVGIG (reference sequence). The CDR3 runs to 14 residues. CDR3: CAFLPGGSGNTIYF. The DNA of the CDR3 is TGTGCCTTCTTGCCGGGGGGCTCTGGAAACACCATATATTTT.

This clone has a single count. The chain is built from TRBV27 and TRBJ2-5, with TRBD2 as a possible D gene (6 bases). The V gene lost 4 bases and the J gene lost 2 bases, with 8 bases spanning the gap. Per the germline V gene, CDR1 is MNHEY and CDR2 is SMNVEV (reference sequence). The CDR3 length is 13 residues. The CDR3 protein is CASSYSGQETQYF. CDR3 bases: TGTGCCAGCAGTTATAGCGGTCAAGAGACCCAGTACTTC.

The gene calls are TRBV4-2 and TRBJ1-6; tentatively, D is TRBD1 (6 bases). Germline V gene lookup returns CDR1 LGHNA and CDR2 YNFKEQ. The CDR3 sequence is 16 residues long. Between the trimmed V and J ends, which lost 6 bases and 3 bases, there was a span of 15 bases. The CDR3 sequence: CASSRPDRNYNSPLHF. DNA for the CDR3: TGTGCCAGCAGTCGACCCGACAGGAACTATAATTCACCCCTCCACTTT.

Regarding this clone: This sample also contains other DNA sequences that code for the same CDR3. DNA of the CDR3: TGTGCCAGTAGTATCACGGGCGGGGGCAATCAGCCCCAGCATTTT. It codes for CASSITGGGNQPQHF. The chain combines TRBV19 with TRBJ1-5; D unclear. Trimming cost V 3 bases and J 2 bases, with 11 bases left between them. Germline V gives CDR1 LNHDA, CDR2 SQIVND (reference sequence). CDR3 length: 15 residues.

The V call is TRBV3-1 (or the pseudogene TRBV3-2), the J call TRBJ2-5; perhaps TRBD2 as D (5 bases). The ends were cut back, 0 bases at V and 6 bases at J, with 17 bases in the middle. Germline V gene lookup returns CDR1 LGHDT and CDR2 YNNKEL (reference sequence). The CDR3 spans 16 residues. DNA for the CDR3: TGTGCCAGCAGCCAAGACGGGGTGCTCCCAGCGAAGACCCAGTACTTC. Its protein product is CASSQDGVLPAKTQYF.